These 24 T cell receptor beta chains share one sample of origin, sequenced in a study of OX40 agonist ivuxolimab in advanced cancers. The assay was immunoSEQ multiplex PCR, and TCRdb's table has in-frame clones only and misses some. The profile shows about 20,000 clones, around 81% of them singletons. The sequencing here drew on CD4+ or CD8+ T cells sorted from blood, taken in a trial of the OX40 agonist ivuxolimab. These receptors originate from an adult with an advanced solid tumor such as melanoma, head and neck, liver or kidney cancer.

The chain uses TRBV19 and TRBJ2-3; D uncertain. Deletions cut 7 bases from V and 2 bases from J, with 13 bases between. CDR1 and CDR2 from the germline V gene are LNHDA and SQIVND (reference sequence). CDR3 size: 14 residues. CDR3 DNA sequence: TGTGCCAGTAATAACCACCCCGACACAGATACGCAGTATTTT. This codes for CASNNHPDTDTQYF.

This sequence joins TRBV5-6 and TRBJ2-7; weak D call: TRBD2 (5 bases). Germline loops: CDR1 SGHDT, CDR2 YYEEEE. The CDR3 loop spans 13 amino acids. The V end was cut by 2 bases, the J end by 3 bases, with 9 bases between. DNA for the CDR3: TGTGCCAGCAGCTTTCTAGGGAGCTACGAGCAGTACTTC. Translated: CASSFLGSYEQYF.

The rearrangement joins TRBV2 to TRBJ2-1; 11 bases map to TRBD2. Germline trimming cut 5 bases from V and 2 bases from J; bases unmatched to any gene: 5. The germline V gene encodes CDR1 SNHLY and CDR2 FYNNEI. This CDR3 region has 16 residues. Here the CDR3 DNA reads TGTGCCAGCAGTCCTTTAGCGGGGGGGCCCTACAATGAGCAGTTCTTC. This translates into CASSPLAGGPYNEQFF.

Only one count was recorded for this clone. The CDR3 spells CASSTLAGVAGANVLTF. In DNA, the CDR3 is TGTGCCAGCAGCACACTAGCGGGGGTGGCTGGGGCCAACGTCCTGACTTTC. This sequence joins TRBV27 and TRBJ2-6; 11 nucleotides match TRBD2. Germline CDR1 and CDR2: MNHEY and SMNVEV (reference sequence). This CDR3 spans 17 amino acids. Trimming cost V 6 bases and J 2 bases; bases outside gene matches: 6.

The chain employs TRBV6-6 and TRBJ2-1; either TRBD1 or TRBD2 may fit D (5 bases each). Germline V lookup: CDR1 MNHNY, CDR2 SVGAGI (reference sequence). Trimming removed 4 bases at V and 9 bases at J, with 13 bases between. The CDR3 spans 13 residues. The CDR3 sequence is CASSFVWDAEQFF. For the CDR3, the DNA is TGTGCCAGCAGTTTCGTGTGGGACGCTGAGCAGTTCTTC.

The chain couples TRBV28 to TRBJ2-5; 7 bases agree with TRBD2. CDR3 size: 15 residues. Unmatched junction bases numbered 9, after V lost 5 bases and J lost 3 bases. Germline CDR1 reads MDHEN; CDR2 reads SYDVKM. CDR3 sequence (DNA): TGTGCCAGCAGTGAACTGGGGGGGAGAGAAGAGACCCAGTACTTC. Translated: CASSELGGREETQYF.

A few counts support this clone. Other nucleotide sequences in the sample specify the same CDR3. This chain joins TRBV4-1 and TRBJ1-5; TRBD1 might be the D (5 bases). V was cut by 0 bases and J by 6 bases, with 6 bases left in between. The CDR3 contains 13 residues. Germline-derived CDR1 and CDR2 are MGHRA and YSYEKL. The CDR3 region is CASSQDRGQPQHF. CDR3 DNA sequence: TGCGCCAGCAGCCAAGATAGGGGTCAGCCCCAGCATTTT.

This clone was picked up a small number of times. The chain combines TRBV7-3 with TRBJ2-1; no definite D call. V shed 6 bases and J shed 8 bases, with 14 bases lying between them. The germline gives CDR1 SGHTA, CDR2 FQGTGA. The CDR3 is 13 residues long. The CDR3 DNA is TGTGCCAGCAGTTTTGCCGACAATCATGAGCAGTTCTTC. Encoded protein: CASSFADNHEQFF.

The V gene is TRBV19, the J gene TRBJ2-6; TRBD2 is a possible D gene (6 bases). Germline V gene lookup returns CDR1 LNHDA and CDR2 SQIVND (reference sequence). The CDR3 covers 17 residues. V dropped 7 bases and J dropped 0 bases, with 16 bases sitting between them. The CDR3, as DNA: TGTGCCAGTAAAACCGGGACGGGAGCCTCTGGGGCCAACGTCCTGACTTTC. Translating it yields CASKTGTGASGANVLTF.

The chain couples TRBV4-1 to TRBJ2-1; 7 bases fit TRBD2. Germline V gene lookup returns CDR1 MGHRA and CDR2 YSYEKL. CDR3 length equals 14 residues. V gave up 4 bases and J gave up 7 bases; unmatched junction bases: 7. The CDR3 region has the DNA TGCGCCAGCAGCCGGCAGCGGGGCGGGAATGAGCAGTTCTTC. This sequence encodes CASSRQRGGNEQFF.

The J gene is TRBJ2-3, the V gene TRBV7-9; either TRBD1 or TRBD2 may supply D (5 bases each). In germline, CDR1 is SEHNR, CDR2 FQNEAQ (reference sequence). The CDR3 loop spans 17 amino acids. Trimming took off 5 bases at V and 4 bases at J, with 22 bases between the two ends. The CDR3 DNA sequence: TGTGCCAGCAGCAGCCGGGACCACGTGGGGTTGTCAGATACGCAGTATTTT. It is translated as CASSSRDHVGLSDTQYF.

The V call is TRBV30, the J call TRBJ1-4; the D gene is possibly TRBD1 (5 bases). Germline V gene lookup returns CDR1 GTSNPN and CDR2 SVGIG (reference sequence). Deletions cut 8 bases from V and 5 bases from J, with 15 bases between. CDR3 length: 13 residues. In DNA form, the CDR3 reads TGTGCCAGCGCTTTCGGGGGGAATGAAAAACTGTTTTTT. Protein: CASAFGGNEKLFF.

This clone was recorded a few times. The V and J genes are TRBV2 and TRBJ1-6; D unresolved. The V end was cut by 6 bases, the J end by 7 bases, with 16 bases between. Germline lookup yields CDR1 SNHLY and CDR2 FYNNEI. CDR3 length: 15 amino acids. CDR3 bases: TGTGCCAGCAGAGCTGGACGTCAGATGAATTCACCCCTCCACTTT. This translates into CASRAGRQMNSPLHF.

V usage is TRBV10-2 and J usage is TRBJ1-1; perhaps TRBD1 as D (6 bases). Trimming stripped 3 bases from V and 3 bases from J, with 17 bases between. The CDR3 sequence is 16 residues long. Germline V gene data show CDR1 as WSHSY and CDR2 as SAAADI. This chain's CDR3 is CASSDVQYREDTEAFF. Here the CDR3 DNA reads TGCGCCAGCAGTGACGTCCAATACAGGGAAGACACTGAAGCTTTCTTT.

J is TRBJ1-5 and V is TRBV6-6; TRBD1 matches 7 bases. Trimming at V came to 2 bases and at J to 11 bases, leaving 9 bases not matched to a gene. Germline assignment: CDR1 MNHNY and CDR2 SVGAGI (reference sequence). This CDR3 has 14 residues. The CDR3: CASSYPEGAEAQHF. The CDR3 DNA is TGTGCCAGCAGTTACCCGGAGGGGGCTGAAGCCCAGCATTTT.

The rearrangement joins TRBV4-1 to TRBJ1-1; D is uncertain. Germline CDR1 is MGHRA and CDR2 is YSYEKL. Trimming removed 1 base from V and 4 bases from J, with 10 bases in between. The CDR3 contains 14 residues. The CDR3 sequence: CASSQGSLSTEAFF. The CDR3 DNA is TGCGCCAGCAGCCAAGGTTCTCTATCCACTGAAGCTTTCTTT.

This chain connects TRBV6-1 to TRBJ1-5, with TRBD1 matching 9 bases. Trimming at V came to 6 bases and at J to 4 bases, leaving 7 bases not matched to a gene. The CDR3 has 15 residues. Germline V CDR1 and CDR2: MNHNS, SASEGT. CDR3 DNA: TGTGCCAGCAGGTGGGGACAGGGCTATAATCAGCCCCAGCATTTT. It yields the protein CASRWGQGYNQPQHF.

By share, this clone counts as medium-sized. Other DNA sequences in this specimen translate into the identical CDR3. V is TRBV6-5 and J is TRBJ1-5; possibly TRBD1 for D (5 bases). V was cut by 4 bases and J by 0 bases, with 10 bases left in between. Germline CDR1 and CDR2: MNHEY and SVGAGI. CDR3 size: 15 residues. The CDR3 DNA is TGTGCCAGCAGTTCCTTTGGGGGTAGCAATCAGCCCCAGCATTTT. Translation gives CASSSFGGSNQPQHF.

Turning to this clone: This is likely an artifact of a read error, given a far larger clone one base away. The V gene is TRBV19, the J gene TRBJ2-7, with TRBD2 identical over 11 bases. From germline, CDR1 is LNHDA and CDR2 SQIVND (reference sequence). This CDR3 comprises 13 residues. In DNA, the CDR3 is TGTGCCCGTAGCGGGGGGGGTGTCTACGAGCAGTACTTC. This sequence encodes CARSGGGVYEQYF. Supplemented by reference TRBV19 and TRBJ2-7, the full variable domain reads DGGITQSPKYLFRKEGQNVTLSCEQNLNHDAMYWYRQDPGQGLRLIYYSQIVNDFQKGDIAEGYSVSREKKESFPLTVTSAQKNPTAFYLCARSGGGVYEQYFGPGTRLTVT.

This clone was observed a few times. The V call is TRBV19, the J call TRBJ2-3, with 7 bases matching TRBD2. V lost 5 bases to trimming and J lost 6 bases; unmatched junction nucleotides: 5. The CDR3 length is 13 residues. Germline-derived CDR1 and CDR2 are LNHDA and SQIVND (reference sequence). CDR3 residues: CASSGGGMDTQYF. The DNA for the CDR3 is TGTGCCAGTAGTGGGGGGGGAATGGATACGCAGTATTTT.

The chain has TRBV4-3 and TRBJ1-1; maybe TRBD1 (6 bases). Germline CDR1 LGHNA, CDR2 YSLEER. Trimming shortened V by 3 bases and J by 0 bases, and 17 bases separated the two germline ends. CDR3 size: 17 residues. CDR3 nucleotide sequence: TGCGCCAGCAGCCAGTACTTGGACAGCAGCATGAACACTGAAGCTTTCTTT. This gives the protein CASSQYLDSSMNTEAFF.

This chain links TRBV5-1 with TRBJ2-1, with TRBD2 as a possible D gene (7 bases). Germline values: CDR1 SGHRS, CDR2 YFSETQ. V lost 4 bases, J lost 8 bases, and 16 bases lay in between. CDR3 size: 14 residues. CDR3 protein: CASSQPGAGDEQFF. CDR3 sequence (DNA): TGCGCCAGCAGCCAGCCGGGGGCGGGGGATGAGCAGTTCTTC.

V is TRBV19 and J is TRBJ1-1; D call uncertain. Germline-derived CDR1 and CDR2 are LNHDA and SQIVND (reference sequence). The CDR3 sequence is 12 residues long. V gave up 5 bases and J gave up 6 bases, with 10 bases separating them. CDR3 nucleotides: TGTGCCAGTAGTTCCAATCGGGCTGAAGCTTTCTTT. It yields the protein CASSSNRAEAFF.

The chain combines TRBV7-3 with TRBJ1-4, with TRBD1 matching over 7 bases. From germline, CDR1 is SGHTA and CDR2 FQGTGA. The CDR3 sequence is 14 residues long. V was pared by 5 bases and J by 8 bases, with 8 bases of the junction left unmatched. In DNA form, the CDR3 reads TGTGCCAGCAGCCCCGACAGGGTTTACGAAAAACTGTTTTTT. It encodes CASSPDRVYEKLFF.